In this sample, the clone carrying this T cell receptor (beta chain) turned up many times. TCRdb redid the calling of the reads with MiXCR, one entry per CDR3 protein. The sample yields about 250,000 distinct CDR3 sequences, 6% to 8% seen once. The data stem from a study of T cell repertoires in cytomegalovirus infection. Germline CDR1 is SGHTA and CDR2 is FQGNSA. This CDR3 is 16 amino acids long. The ends lost 1 base at V and 2 bases at J; junction bases unmatched: 7. The sequenced sample was PBMCs. V gene TRBV7-2 combines with J gene TRBJ1-2; the match to TRBD1 covers 7 bases. This TCR came from a human donor in good health (CMV status not recorded). Some clones in this sample may be carry-over from other donors' samples. Written as DNA, the CDR3 is TGTGCCAGCAGCTTAGACAGGGGCCTGAGGAACTATGGCTACACCTTC. Translated: CASSLDRGLRNYGYTF.